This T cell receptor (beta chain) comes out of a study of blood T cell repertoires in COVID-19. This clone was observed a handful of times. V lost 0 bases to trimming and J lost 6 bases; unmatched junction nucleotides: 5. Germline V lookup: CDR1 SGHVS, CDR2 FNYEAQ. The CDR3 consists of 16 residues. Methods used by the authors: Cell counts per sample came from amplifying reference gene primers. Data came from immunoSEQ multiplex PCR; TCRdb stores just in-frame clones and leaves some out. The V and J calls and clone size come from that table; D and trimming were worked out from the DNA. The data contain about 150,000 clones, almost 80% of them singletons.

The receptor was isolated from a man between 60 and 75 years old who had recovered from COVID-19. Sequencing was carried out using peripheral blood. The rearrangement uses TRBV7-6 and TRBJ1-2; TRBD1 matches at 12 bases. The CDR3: CASSLAGTGGTDGYTF. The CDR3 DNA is TGTGCCAGCAGCTTAGCAGGGACAGGGGGCACCGATGGCTACACCTTC.